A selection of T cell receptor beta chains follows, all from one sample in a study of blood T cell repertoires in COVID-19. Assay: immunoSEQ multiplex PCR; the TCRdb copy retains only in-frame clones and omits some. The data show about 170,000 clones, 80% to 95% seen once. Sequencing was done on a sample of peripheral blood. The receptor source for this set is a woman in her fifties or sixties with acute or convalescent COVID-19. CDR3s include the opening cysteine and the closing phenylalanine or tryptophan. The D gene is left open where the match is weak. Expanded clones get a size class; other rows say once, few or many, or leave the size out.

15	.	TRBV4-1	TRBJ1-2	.	CASSYPGTAVDGYTF	TGCGCCAGCAGCTACCCGGGAACAGCCGTTGATGGCTACACCTTC
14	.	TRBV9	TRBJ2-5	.	CASSEDGRSETQYF	TGTGCCAGCAGCGAGGACGGGAGAAGTGAGACCCAGTACTTC
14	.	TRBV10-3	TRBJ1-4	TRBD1	CAIRRGDRDEKLFF	TGTGCCATCAGAAGGGGGGACAGGGACGAAAAACTGTTTTTT
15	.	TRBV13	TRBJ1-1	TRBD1	CASSIRQGVNTEAFF	TGTGCCAGCAGCATACGACAGGGGGTGAACACTGAAGCTTTCTTT
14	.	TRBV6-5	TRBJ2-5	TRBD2	CASSYVRGVETQYF	TGTGCCAGCAGTTACGTTCGGGGGGTAGAGACCCAGTACTTC
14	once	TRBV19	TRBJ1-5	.	CASSIIQGNQPQHF	TGTGCCAGTAGTATAATCCAGGGAAATCAGCCCCAGCATTTT
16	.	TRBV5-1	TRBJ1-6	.	CASSLGGSSYNSPLHF	TGCGCCAGCAGCTTGGGCGGGAGCTCCTATAATTCACCCCTCCACTTT
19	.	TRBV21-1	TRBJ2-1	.	CASSKGSSLLAHHCNEQFF	TGTGCCAGCAGCAAAGGTAGTTCGCTGCTAGCGCATCATTGCAATGAGCAGTTCTTC
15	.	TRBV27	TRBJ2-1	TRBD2	CASSSGLAGDNEQFF	TGTGCCAGCAGTTCCGGACTAGCGGGGGACAATGAGCAGTTCTTC
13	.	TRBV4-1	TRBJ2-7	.	CASSQGLGREQYF	TGCGCCAGCAGCCAAGGTCTGGGGCGGGAGCAGTACTTC
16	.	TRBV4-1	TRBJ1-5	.	CASSQLDKGGNQPQHF	TGCGCCAGCAGCCAACTGGATAAAGGGGGCAATCAGCCCCAGCATTTT
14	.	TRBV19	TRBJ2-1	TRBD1	CATEDRGARNEQFF	TGTGCCACCGAAGACAGGGGCGCCCGCAATGAGCAGTTCTTC
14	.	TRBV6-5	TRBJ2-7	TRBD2	CASSLVGTSWEQYF	TGTGCCAGCAGCCTTGTCGGGACTAGCTGGGAGCAGTACTTC
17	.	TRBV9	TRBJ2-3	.	CASSVPPTASSTDTQYF	TGTGCCAGCAGCGTACCCCCGACTGCCTCTAGCACAGATACGCAGTATTTT
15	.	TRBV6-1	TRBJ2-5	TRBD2	CASSEVGGGGETQYF	TGTGCCAGCAGTGAAGTGGGGGGGGGTGGAGAGACCCAGTACTTC
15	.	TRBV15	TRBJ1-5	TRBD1	CATSNRDRGDQPQHF	TGTGCCACCAGCAACCGGGACAGGGGTGACCAGCCCCAGCATTTT
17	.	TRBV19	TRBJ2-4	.	CASSSQGGSGAKNIQYF	TGTGCCAGTAGTTCCCAGGGAGGATCTGGAGCCAAAAACATTCAGTACTTC
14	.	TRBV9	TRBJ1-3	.	CASSDLTSGNTIYF	TGTGCCAGCAGCGACCTGACTTCTGGAAACACCATATATTTT
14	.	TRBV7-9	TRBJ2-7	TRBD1	CASSSGQGSYEQYF	TGTGCCAGCAGCTCGGGACAGGGATCCTACGAGCAGTACTTC
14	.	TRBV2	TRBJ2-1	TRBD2	CASVGTSSYNEQFF	TGTGCCAGCGTAGGGACTAGCTCCTACAATGAGCAGTTCTTC
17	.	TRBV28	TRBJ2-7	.	CASSPLVTVAYSYEQYF	TGTGCCAGCAGCCCTTTGGTGACCGTAGCGTACTCCTACGAGCAGTACTTC
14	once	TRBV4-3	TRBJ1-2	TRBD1	CASSQENRGYGYTF	TGCGCCAGCAGCCAAGAGAACAGGGGGTATGGCTACACCTTC
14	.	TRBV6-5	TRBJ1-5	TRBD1	CASSRTGGNQPQHF	TGTGCCAGCAGTAGGACAGGGGGCAACCAGCCCCAGCATTTT
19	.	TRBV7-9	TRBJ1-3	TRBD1	CASSTHQPGQGASGNTIYF	TGTGCCAGCAGCACCCACCAGCCGGGACAGGGGGCGTCTGGAAACACCATATATTTT
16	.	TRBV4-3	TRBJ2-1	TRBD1	CASSQEQQGAFNEQFF	TGCGCCAGCAGCCAAGAGCAACAGGGGGCGTTCAATGAGCAGTTCTTC
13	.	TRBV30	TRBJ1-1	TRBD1	CAWKGTGFTEAFF	TGTGCCTGGAAAGGGACAGGGTTCACTGAAGCTTTCTTT
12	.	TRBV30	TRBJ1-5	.	CAWGPLRQPQHF	TGTGCCTGGGGGCCTCTCAGGCAGCCCCAGCATTTT
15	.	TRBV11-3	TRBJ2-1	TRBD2	CASSPRLAGSNEQFF	TGTGCCAGCAGCCCTCGACTAGCGGGGTCCAATGAGCAGTTCTTC
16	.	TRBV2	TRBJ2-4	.	CASSEIPGQHKNIQYF	TGTGCCAGCAGTGAAATCCCCGGACAGCACAAAAACATTCAGTACTTC
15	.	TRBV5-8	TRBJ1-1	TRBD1	CASSRGGQGNTEAFF	TGTGCCAGCAGCCGGGGGGGACAGGGGAACACTGAAGCTTTCTTT